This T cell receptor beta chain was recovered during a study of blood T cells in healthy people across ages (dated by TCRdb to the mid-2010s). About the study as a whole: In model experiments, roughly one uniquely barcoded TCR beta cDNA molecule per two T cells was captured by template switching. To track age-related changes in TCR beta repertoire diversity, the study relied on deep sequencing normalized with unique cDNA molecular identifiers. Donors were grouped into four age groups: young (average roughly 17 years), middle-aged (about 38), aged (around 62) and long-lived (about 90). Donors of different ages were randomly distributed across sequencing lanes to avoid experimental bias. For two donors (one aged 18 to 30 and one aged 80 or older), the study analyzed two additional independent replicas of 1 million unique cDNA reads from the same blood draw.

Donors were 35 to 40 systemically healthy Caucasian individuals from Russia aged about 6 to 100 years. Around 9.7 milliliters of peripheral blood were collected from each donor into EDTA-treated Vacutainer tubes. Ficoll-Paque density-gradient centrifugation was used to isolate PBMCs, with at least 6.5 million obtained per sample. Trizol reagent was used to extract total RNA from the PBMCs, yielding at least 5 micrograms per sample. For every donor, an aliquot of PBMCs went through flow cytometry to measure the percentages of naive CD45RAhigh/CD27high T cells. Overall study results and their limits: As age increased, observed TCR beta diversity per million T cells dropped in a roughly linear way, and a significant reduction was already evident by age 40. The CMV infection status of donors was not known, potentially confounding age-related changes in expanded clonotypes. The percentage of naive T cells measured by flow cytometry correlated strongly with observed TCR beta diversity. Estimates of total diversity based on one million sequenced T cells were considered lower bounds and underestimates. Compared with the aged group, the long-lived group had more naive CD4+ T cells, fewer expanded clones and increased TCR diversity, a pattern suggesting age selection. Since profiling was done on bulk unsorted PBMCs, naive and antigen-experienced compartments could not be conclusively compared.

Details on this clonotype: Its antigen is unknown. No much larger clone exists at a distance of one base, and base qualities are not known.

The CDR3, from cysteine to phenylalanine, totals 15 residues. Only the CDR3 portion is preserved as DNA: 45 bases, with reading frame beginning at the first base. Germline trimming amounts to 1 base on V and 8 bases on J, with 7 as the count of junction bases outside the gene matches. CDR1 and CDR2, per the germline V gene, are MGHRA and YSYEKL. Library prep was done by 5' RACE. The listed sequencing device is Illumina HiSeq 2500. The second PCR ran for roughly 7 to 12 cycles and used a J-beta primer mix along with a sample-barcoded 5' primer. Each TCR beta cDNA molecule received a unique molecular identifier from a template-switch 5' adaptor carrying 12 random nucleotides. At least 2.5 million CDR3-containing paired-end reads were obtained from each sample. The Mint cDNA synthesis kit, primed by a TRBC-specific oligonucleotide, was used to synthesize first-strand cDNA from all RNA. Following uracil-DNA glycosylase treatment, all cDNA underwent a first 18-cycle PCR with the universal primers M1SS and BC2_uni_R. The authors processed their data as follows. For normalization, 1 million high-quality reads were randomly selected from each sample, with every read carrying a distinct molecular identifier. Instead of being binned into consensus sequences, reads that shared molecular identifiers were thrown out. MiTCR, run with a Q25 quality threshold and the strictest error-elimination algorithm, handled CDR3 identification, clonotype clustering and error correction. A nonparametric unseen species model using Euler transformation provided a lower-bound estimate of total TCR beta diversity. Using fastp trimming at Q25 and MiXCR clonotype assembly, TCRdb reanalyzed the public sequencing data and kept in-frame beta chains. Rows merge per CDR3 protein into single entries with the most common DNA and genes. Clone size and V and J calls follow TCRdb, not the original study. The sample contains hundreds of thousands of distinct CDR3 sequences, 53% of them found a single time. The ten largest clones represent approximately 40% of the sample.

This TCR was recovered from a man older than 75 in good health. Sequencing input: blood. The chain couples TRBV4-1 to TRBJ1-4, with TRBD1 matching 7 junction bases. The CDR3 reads CASSQGLQGLEKLFF. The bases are TGCGCCAGCAGCCAAGGGCTACAGGGGTTAGAAAAACTGTTTTTT.